What follows are 23 T cell receptor beta chains derived from one specimen sequenced in a study of CD8 T cells in Susac syndrome. RNA amounts of roughly 0.5 to 1 ug underwent reverse transcription with random hexamers. TCRdb re-derived calls from the immunoSEQ multiplex PCR reads in MiXCR, one entry per CDR3 protein. The table lists 92,000 or so distinct CDR3 sequences, roughly 95% of them singletons. Sequenced: CD8+ T cells from PBMCs. These receptors all come from a human donor with Susac syndrome.

This sequence joins TRBV6-2 or TRBV6-3 and TRBJ2-7, with a possible D match to TRBD2 (5 bases). Between the trimmed V and J ends, which lost 10 bases and 1 base, there was a span of 14 bases. Germline V CDR1 and CDR2: MNHEY, SVGEGT. The CDR3 consists of 13 residues. The CDR3 nucleotides read TGTGCCACCGACGGCGGACTTTCCTACGAGCAGTACTTC. It encodes CATDGGLSYEQYF.

This clonotype was picked up one time. J is TRBJ2-7 and V is TRBV20-1, with 12 nucleotides matching TRBD2. V was clipped by 0 bases and J by 3 bases; unmatched bases: 6. Germline CDR1 DFQATT, CDR2 SNEGSKA (reference sequence). CDR3 size: 16 residues. CDR3 protein: CSARDQGLAGIYEQYF. The CDR3 nucleotides are TGCAGTGCTAGAGATCAAGGACTAGCGGGGATCTACGAGCAGTACTTC.

The sample holds one count of this clonotype. The chain recombines TRBV15 with TRBJ1-1, with D possibly TRBD1 on 6 matching bases. Trimming took off 5 bases at V and 0 bases at J, with 13 bases between the two ends. Germline V gene data show CDR1 as LNHNV and CDR2 as YYDKDF (reference sequence). CDR3 length: 15 amino acids. The CDR3 region has the DNA TGTGCCACCAGCCCAGGGGTCGCTCTGAACACTGAAGCTTTCTTT. The encoded protein is CATSPGVALNTEAFF.

CDR3 bases: TGTGCCAGCAGCCTACGAGGGGGACTAGCGGGGGCGAAGTTCTTC. Encoded protein: CASSLRGGLAGAKFF. The chain uses TRBV3-1 and TRBJ2-1; 14 positions match TRBD2. Germline assignment: CDR1 LGHDT and CDR2 YNNKEL (reference sequence). The CDR3 contains 15 residues. V shed 4 bases and J 14 bases; nucleotides not matched to a gene: 10.

The V call is TRBV7-2, the J call TRBJ2-7; no definite D call. Germline V CDR1 and CDR2: SGHTA, FQGNSA. Trimming shortened V by 3 bases and J by 7 bases, and 7 bases separated the two germline ends. This CDR3 spans 11 amino acids. CDR3 sequence reads: CASSFYEEQYF. The CDR3 region has the DNA TGTGCCAGCAGCTTCTACGAGGAGCAGTACTTC.

The chain joins TRBV7-6 to TRBJ1-2; D is perhaps TRBD1 (5 bases). Germline values: CDR1 SGHVS, CDR2 FNYEAQ. CDR3 length: 17 amino acids. Trimming left V 1 base short and J 7 bases short, with 22 bases between. CDR3 protein: CASSLGRSGGTPGGYTF. CDR3 DNA sequence: TGTGCCAGCAGCTTAGGGCGATCGGGGGGGACGCCAGGTGGCTACACCTTC.

V is TRBV3-1 and J is TRBJ2-5; 8 bases map to TRBD2. In germline, CDR1 is LGHDT, CDR2 YNNKEL (reference sequence). The CDR3 consists of 16 residues. V lost 0 bases to trimming and J lost 4 bases; unmatched junction nucleotides: 7. The CDR3 sequence is CASSQDLAGGRETQYF. CDR3 DNA sequence: TGTGCCAGCAGCCAAGATCTTGCGGGGGGACGAGAGACCCAGTACTTC.

CDR3 in DNA: TGCAGTGCTACGGAGGGGTCGTCCAATCTGGGACATGGGGAGACCCAGTACTTC. It encodes CSATEGSSNLGHGETQYF. J is TRBJ2-5 and V is TRBV20-1; the D gene could be TRBD1 or TRBD2 (6 bases each). Germline V gene lookup returns CDR1 DFQATT and CDR2 SNEGSKA (reference sequence). Trimming shortened V by 4 bases and J by 5 bases, and 29 bases separated the two germline ends. CDR3 length: 18 amino acids.

The chain couples TRBV9 to TRBJ2-5; D is perhaps TRBD1 (5 bases). The CDR3 length is 16 residues. Trimming took off 0 bases at V and 5 bases at J, with 17 bases between the two ends. Germline CDR1 reads SGDLS; CDR2 reads YYNGEE. CDR3 sequence reads: CASSVGVGAQLETQYF. The CDR3 nucleotides read TGTGCCAGCAGCGTAGGCGTAGGGGCGCAATTGGAGACCCAGTACTTC.

The chain employs TRBV10-3 and TRBJ1-5; D might be TRBD1 (5 bases). Per germline, CDR1 ENHRY and CDR2 SYGVKD. The CDR3 has 11 amino acids. The CDR3 protein is CAGGDNQPQHF. The CDR3 DNA follows: TGTGCGGGGGGAGACAATCAGCCCCAGCATTTT.

The chain uses TRBV19 and TRBJ1-1; D remains ambiguous. Trimming left V 1 base short and J 1 base short, with 4 bases between. Germline V gene lookup returns CDR1 LNHDA and CDR2 SQIVND (reference sequence). This CDR3 comprises 13 residues. CDR3 sequence: CASSIGPNTEAFF. As DNA, the CDR3 is TGTGCCAGTAGTATAGGGCCGAACACTGAAGCTTTCTTT.

This clonotype occurred a few times. The chain carries TRBV11-2 and TRBJ2-3; D is undetermined. Trimming took 0 bases from V and 6 from J, leaving 1 base between them. The CDR3 covers 11 residues. Germline V gives CDR1 SGHAT, CDR2 FQNNGV. This chain's CDR3 is CASSLEDTQYF. CDR3 coding DNA: TGTGCCAGCAGCTTAGAGGATACGCAGTATTTT.

The chain has TRBV5-4 and TRBJ2-3; no firm D call. The CDR3 contains 12 residues. Per the germline V gene, CDR1 is SGHNT and CDR2 is YYREEE (reference sequence). Trimming cost V 3 bases and J 3 bases, with 5 bases left between them. This CDR3 reads CASSSITDTQYF. The CDR3 nucleotides are TGTGCCAGCAGCTCCATAACAGATACGCAGTATTTT.

The rearrangement uses TRBV12-3 or TRBV12-4 and TRBJ2-5, with D perhaps TRBD1 (5 bases). This CDR3 has 12 residues. With 4 bases removed from V and 5 bases from J, the gap between germline ends came to 8 bases. CDR3 amino acids: CASSWGRETQYF. In nucleotides, the CDR3 is TGTGCCAGCAGTTGGGGCAGGGAGACCCAGTACTTC.

This chain connects TRBV5-1 to TRBJ2-5; D is uncertain. In germline, CDR1 is SGHRS, CDR2 YFSETQ. V shed 0 bases and J shed 3 bases, with 9 bases lying between them. The CDR3 extends over 14 amino acids. The CDR3 DNA is TGCGCCAGCAGCTTGGCCTGGACCAAAGAGACCCAGTACTTC. It translates to CASSLAWTKETQYF.

The chain recombines TRBV30 with TRBJ2-7; D remains unclear. Trimming took 0 bases from V and 2 from J, leaving 5 bases between them. This CDR3 has 12 amino acids. From germline, CDR1 is GTSNPN and CDR2 SVGIG (reference sequence). The CDR3 spells CAWSVQTYEQYF. The CDR3 DNA reads TGTGCCTGGAGTGTGCAGACCTACGAGCAGTACTTC.

The rearrangement links TRBV5-4 to TRBJ2-1; D ambiguous. Germline-derived CDR1 and CDR2 are SGHNT and YYREEE (reference sequence). V shed 0 bases and J shed 6 bases, with 7 bases lying between them. The CDR3 sequence is 13 residues long. Written as DNA, the CDR3 is TGTGCCAGCAGCTTGGTCGGGTCCAATGAGCAGTTCTTC. It codes for CASSLVGSNEQFF.

The chain is built from TRBV7-8 and TRBJ2-7; 11 bases fit TRBD2. Germline CDR1 and CDR2: SGHVS and FQNEAQ. This CDR3 comprises 17 residues. The J segment lost 0 bases and the V segment lost 4 bases, leaving 8 bases of the junction unmatched. CDR3 in amino acids: CASSSSGTSGISYEQYF. DNA of the CDR3: TGTGCCAGCAGCTCTTCCGGGACTAGCGGTATCTCCTACGAGCAGTACTTC.

V and J are TRBV3-1 and TRBJ2-7; D call uncertain. CDR1 LGHDT and CDR2 YNNKEL come from the germline V gene (reference sequence). CDR3 size: 12 residues. V gave up 4 bases and J gave up 7 bases, with 11 bases separating them. The CDR3, as DNA: TGTGCCAGCAGCCCTCACGGACGGGAGCAGTACTTC. Protein: CASSPHGREQYF.

The V call is TRBV12-5, the J call TRBJ1-2; D remains unclear. The CDR3 length is 11 residues. The V gene lost 5 bases and the J gene lost 6 bases, with 7 bases spanning the gap. CDR1 LGHNT and CDR2 FRNRAP come from the germline V gene. This CDR3 reads CASGLTDGYTF. The CDR3 DNA reads as TGTGCTAGTGGTCTCACCGATGGCTACACCTTC.

This rearrangement joins TRBV7-9 to TRBJ2-6; 9 positions agree with TRBD1. This CDR3 is 17 amino acids long. Germline loops: CDR1 SEHNR, CDR2 FQNEAQ (reference sequence). Unmatched junction bases numbered 8, after V lost 5 bases and J lost 3 bases. DNA for the CDR3: TGTGCCAGCAGCAACGCACAGGGGGCGCTTGGGGCCAACGTCCTGACTTTC. Translating gives CASSNAQGALGANVLTF.

The chain's CDR3 is CASSSLAGGADTQYF. For the CDR3, the DNA is TGTGCCAGCAGCTCGCTAGCGGGGGGTGCAGATACGCAGTATTTT. The chain joins TRBV7-2 to TRBJ2-3, with 11 bases lining up with TRBD2. The CDR3 runs 15 residues. Germline V gives CDR1 SGHTA, CDR2 FQGNSA. V lost 4 bases to trimming and J lost 4 bases; unmatched junction nucleotides: 4.

The V call is TRBV6-2 or TRBV6-3, the J call TRBJ2-1; 12 nucleotides match TRBD2. The V segment lost 6 bases and the J segment 8 bases; nucleotides outside the gene matches: 8. Looked up from germline, CDR1 is MNHEY and CDR2 is SVGEGT. The CDR3 is made up of 15 amino acids. The CDR3 is CASRYLAGGPDEQFF. In DNA form, the CDR3 reads TGTGCCAGCAGGTATCTAGCGGGGGGGCCTGATGAGCAGTTCTTC.